These T cell receptor beta chains were read from a single sample in a study of beta chain features in type 1 diabetes. The assay was immunoSEQ multiplex PCR, and TCRdb's table has in-frame clones only and misses some. The sample lists roughly 160,000 clones, under 9.5% occurring once. Sequenced input: central memory CD4+ T cells from blood. The receptors were gathered from a man aged 18-30 years with type 1 diabetes. Both conserved end residues are part of each CDR3. The order of the fields is CDR3 length, J gene, V gene, D gene, clone size, CDR3 DNA, CDR3 protein. D genes are given only for firm matches. Size tells how often a clone was seen (once, few, many) or the class of an expanded clone, and some rows leave it out.

>16|TRBJ2-5|TRBV9|TRBD2|few
TGTGCCAGCAGCTCAGGACTAGCGGGAGGTGTGGAGACCCAGTACTTC
CASSSGLAGGVETQYF
>15|TRBJ2-5|TRBV7-2|NA|few
TGTGCCAGCAGCTTAGCGGGGGGACAGATGGAGACCCAGTACTTC
CASSLAGGQMETQYF
>12|TRBJ2-3|TRBV29-1|NA|NA
TGCAGCGTTCACAGGGGCACAGATACGCAGTATTTT
CSVHRGTDTQYF
>15|TRBJ2-3|TRBV7-2|NA|few
TGTGCCAGCAGCTTAGACTACCTTAGCACAGATACGCAGTATTTT
CASSLDYLSTDTQYF
>14|TRBJ1-2|TRBV28|TRBD1|NA
TGTGCCAGCAGTTCCGGGACAGGCCTAAATGGCTACACCTTC
CASSSGTGLNGYTF
>15|TRBJ2-1|TRBV7-2|TRBD2|NA
TGTGCCAGCAGCTTACGGGGGGACCAATACAATGAGCAGTTCTTC
CASSLRGDQYNEQFF
>16|TRBJ2-3|TRBV29-1|TRBD2|NA
TGCAGCGTTGGGGGTGGGACGGGAGGAAGCACAGATACGCAGTATTTT
CSVGGGTGGSTDTQYF
>15|TRBJ2-1|TRBV30|TRBD2|NA
TGTGCCTGGAGCCCCCTGGGACTAGCGGGAGTTGAGCAGTTCTTC
CAWSPLGLAGVEQFF
>14|TRBJ1-2|TRBV6-5|NA|NA
TGTGCCAGCAGTCTCCAGGTAGCTAACTATGGCTACACCTTC
CASSLQVANYGYTF
>17|TRBJ1-5|TRBV15|TRBD1|NA
TGTGCCACCAGCAGAGGGTCGGGACAGGGGGCTTCTCAGCCCCAGCATTTT
CATSRGSGQGASQPQHF
>13|TRBJ2-5|TRBV27|TRBD1|NA
TGTGCCAGCAGTAGGACAGGGTCAGAGACCCAGTACTTC
CASSRTGSETQYF
>14|TRBJ2-3|TRBV7-2|TRBD2|NA
TGTGCCAGCAGCTTAGCGGGGGGGGCAGATACGCAGTATTTT
CASSLAGGADTQYF
>12|TRBJ2-3|TRBV5-1|NA|NA
TGCGCCAGCAGCCAGGCGGGCGATACGCAGTATTTT
CASSQAGDTQYF
>14|TRBJ2-1|TRBV9|NA|NA
TGTGCCAGCAGCGTAGCTCGGCCTGAGGATGAGCAGTTCTTC
CASSVARPEDEQFF
>14|TRBJ1-2|TRBV18|TRBD1|NA
TGTGCCAGCTCACTCAGCGGACAGGGAGATGGCTACACCTTC
CASSLSGQGDGYTF
>18|TRBJ2-1|TRBV7-9|TRBD1|many
TGTGCCAGCAGCTTAGTCTCCCTGGGGACAGGGGCCCCCCGTGAGCAGTTCTTC
CASSLVSLGTGAPREQFF
>14|TRBJ2-7|TRBV5-4|TRBD1|NA
TGTGCCAGCAGCTTTAACAGGGGCTCCTACGAGCAGTACTTC
CASSFNRGSYEQYF
>16|TRBJ2-1|TRBV25-1|TRBD2|NA
TGTGCCAGCAGTGATATGGCACTAGCGGATTCCAATGAGCAGTTCTTC
CASSDMALADSNEQFF
>15|TRBJ2-3|TRBV29-1|TRBD1|NA
TGCAGCGTTTATGCCCCGGGACAGGGAATAGATACGCAGTATTTT
CSVYAPGQGIDTQYF
>14|TRBJ2-7|TRBV6-1|TRBD1|few
TGTGCCAGCACCCCCCGAGGACAGGTATACGAGCAGTACTTC
CASTPRGQVYEQYF
>15|TRBJ2-3|TRBV28|TRBD1|NA
TGTGCCAGCAGTTTGGAGGGACAGGGGGCTGATACGCAGTATTTT
CASSLEGQGADTQYF
>15|TRBJ2-3|TRBV6-6|TRBD2|once
TGTGCCAGCAGCCGGACTAGTTCACGGGCAGATACGCAGTATTTT
CASSRTSSRADTQYF
>13|TRBJ2-7|TRBV5-4|NA|few
TGTGCCAGCAGCTTGATCCCCACCTACGAGCAGTACTTC
CASSLIPTYEQYF
>15|TRBJ2-5|TRBV6-5|TRBD1|few
TGTGCCAGCAGTTACGGCGACAGGGGAGGAGAGACCCAGTACTTC
CASSYGDRGGETQYF
>13|TRBJ2-3|TRBV6-5|NA|NA
TGTGCCAGCATAGGGGTTGACACAGATACGCAGTATTTT
CASIGVDTDTQYF
>12|TRBJ2-7|TRBV7-2|NA|few
TGTGCCAGCAGCTTCCAGGGATACGAGCAGTACTTC
CASSFQGYEQYF
>13|TRBJ2-2|TRBV30|NA|NA
TGTGCCTGGAGTGTACGCCCCGGCGGGGAGCTGTTTTTT
CAWSVRPGGELFF
>15|TRBJ1-2|TRBV25-1|TRBD1|NA
TGTGCCAGCAGTGAATCTGGGACAGGTTACTATGGCTACACCTTC
CASSESGTGYYGYTF
>13|TRBJ1-1|TRBV15|NA|NA
TGTGCCACCAGCCGTTCACCGGGAACTGAAGCTTTCTTT
CATSRSPGTEAFF
>13|TRBJ2-1|TRBV6-4|NA|NA
TGTGCCAGCAGCATCTCCCAGATTAATGAGCAGTTCTTC
CASSISQINEQFF
>13|TRBJ2-1|TRBV7-2|NA|few
TGTGCCAGCAGCTTAACTCGGATGGAGGAGCAGTTCTTC
CASSLTRMEEQFF
>14|TRBJ2-7|TRBV28|NA|NA
TGTGCCAGCAGTACTCCGCGTGAAGCGTACGAGCAGTACTTC
CASSTPREAYEQYF